The source of this T cell receptor (beta chain) is a study of blood T cell repertoires in COVID-19. The CDR3 is 17 residues long. Trimming pared 0 bases from V and 0 bases from J, leaving 14 bases between. Germline values: CDR1 SGHDN, CDR2 FVKESK. Profiling relied on immunoSEQ multiplex PCR, and the TCRdb table lists in-frame clones only, not all of them. The table has about 180,000 clones, roughly 84% seen once. The material sequenced was peripheral blood. This sequence was found in a man between 18 and 29 years old with active or convalescent COVID-19. This chain joins TRBV14 and TRBJ1-2; D uncertain. As DNA, the CDR3 is TGTGCCAGCAGCCAAGATCAGTCAGTACCTCCTAACTATGGCTACACCTTC. Amino acids: CASSQDQSVPPNYGYTF.